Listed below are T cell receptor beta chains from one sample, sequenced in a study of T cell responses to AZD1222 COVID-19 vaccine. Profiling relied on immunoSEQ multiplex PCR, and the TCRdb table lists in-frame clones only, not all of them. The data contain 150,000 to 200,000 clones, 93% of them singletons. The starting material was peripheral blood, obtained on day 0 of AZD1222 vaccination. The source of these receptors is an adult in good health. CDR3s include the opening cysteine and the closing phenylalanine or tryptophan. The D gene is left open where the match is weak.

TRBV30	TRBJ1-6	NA	TGTGCCTGGAGTACACCCTGGGATTCACCCCTCCACTTT	CAWSTPWDSPLHF
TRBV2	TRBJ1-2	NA	TGTGCCAGCACCCTCATACAGGGTAACTATGGCTACACCTTC	CASTLIQGNYGYTF
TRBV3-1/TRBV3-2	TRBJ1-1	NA	TGTGCCAGCAGCCAAGATATGGGGAACACTGAAGCTTTCTTT	CASSQDMGNTEAFF
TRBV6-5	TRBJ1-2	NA	TGTGCCAGCAGTTCCCAGGGAAACTATGGCTACACCTTC	CASSSQGNYGYTF
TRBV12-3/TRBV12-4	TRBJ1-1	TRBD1	TGTGCCAGCAGACCGGACAGGTACACTGAAGCTTTCTTT	CASRPDRYTEAFF
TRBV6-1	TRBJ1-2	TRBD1	TGTGCCAGCAGTGAGCCGGGACAGGGCGGGTTCTATGGCTACACCTTC	CASSEPGQGGFYGYTF
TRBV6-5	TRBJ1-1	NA	TGTGCCAGCAGTTACGGGACCGGGAACACTGAAGCTTTCTTT	CASSYGTGNTEAFF
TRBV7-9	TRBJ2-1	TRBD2	TGTGCCAGCAGTCCCTTGCTAGCGGGGGGGCCCAGTGAGCAGTTCTTC	CASSPLLAGGPSEQFF
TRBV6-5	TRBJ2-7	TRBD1	TGTGCCAGCAGTTACCGGACAGGGTTGGTCGAGCAGTACTTC	CASSYRTGLVEQYF
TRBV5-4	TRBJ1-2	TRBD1	TGTGCCAGCAGCTTGGGGACAGGCTATGGCTACACCTTC	CASSLGTGYGYTF
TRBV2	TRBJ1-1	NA	TGTGCCAGCAGATCCGGGAAGACGGTTTCTGAAGCTTTCTTT	CASRSGKTVSEAFF
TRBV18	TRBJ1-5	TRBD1	TGTGCCAGCTCACCACCGGGACAGGGGGATCATCAGCCCCAGCATTTT	CASSPPGQGDHQPQHF
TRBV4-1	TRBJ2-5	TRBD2	TGCGCCAGCAGCCAAGAAGGATGGGCGGGAGGAATGGTAGAGACCCAGTACTTC	CASSQEGWAGGMVETQYF
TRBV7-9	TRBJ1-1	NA	TGTGCCAGCAGCACGCGCGGGAGGGGAAACACTGAAGCTTTCTTT	CASSTRGRGNTEAFF